The entry that follows covers one TCR beta chain sequence. The antigen is unknown. This sample stems from a study of cytomegalovirus exposure and HLA in healthy donors. Study outcomes and limitations: An apparent linkage of common viral pathogens to several of the most significant clusters emerged in a later analysis. A later analysis found that most CMV-associated TCR beta chains appeared HLA-restricted.

A multiplex PCR was run with 60 Vbeta primers and 13 Jbeta primers. Sequencing used immunoSEQ multiplex PCR; TCRdb keeps in-frame clones, though not all of them. The table lists some 180,000 clones, approximately 81% of them singletons. V trimming: 4 bases; J trimming: 6 bases; junction bases outside the gene matches: 21. The CDR3 runs 21 residues. The germline CDR1 and CDR2 sequences are LGHNA and YNFKEQ. The chain has TRBV4-2 and TRBJ2-1, with TRBD2 identical over 13 bases. Material: PBMCs. This TCR came from a man aged 30-40 years in good health and CMV-seropositive. The CDR3 protein is CASSREMAGTSGVPWLNEQFF. The CDR3 bases are TGTGCCAGCAGCCGTGAAATGGCCGGGACTAGCGGGGTCCCCTGGCTCAATGAGCAGTTCTTC.